The source of this TCR beta chain is a study of T-cell reconstitution after alpha-beta-depleted transplantation in children. Only a few counts were recorded for this clonotype. Preparation of the TCRbeta library involved a method that used unique molecular identifiers. Each CDR3 protein is one row after TCRdb ran MiXCR on the PCR reads. The sample lists 500,000 to 600,000 distinct CDR3 sequences; 32% were seen once. CDR3 size: 13 residues. Germline V gene lookup returns CDR1 GTSNPN and CDR2 SVGIG (reference sequence). Trimming removed 3 bases from V and 6 bases from J, with 12 bases in between. The source was PBMCs from the stem cell graft donor, collected from the stem cell graft. The V gene is TRBV30, the J gene TRBJ2-1; D assignment may be TRBD1 or TRBD2 (5 bases each). This sequence was found in a human donor who donated a stem cell graft to a child with aplastic anemia. The CDR3 bases are TGTGCCTGGAGCTCGGGACCGCTCAATGAGCAGTTCTTC. Residues: CAWSSGPLNEQFF. Drawing the rest from reference TRBV30 and TRBJ2-1, the complete variable domain is SQTIHQWPATLVQPVGSPLSLECTVEGTSNPNLYWYRQAAGRGLQLLFYSVGIGQISSEVPQNLSASRPQDRQFILSSKKLLLSDSGFYLCAWSSGPLNEQFFGPGTRLTVL.